Listed below are T cell receptor beta chains from one sample, sequenced in a study of glioma-infiltrating T cells after dendritic cell vaccination. Sequenced by immunoSEQ multiplex PCR; TCRdb stores in-frame clones only, minus some. Of approximately 48,000 clones listed, roughly 87% are singletons. Sequencing was performed on blood, taken before dendritic cell vaccination. These receptors came from a human donor with glioblastoma. Both conserved end residues are part of each CDR3. D genes are given only for firm matches. Clone size is stated in some rows and not others, as once, few, many or a class when expanded.

cdr3_length	d_call	v_call	j_call	clone_size	cdr3_aa	cdr3_nt
14	.	TRBV9	TRBJ1-1	.	CASSVSQGNTEAFF	TGTGCCAGCAGCGTCTCACAGGGGAACACTGAAGCTTTCTTT
17	TRBD1	TRBV27	TRBJ2-7	.	CASSTNTGGVPLHEQYF	TGTGCCAGCAGTACGAACACAGGGGGCGTACCCCTCCACGAGCAGTACTTC
14	TRBD1	TRBV15	TRBJ1-2	.	CATTSTGGSYGYTF	TGTGCCACCACCTCTACAGGGGGGTCCTATGGCTACACCTTC
16	TRBD1	TRBV4-3	TRBJ1-2	.	CASSQDAGGSNYGYTF	TGCGCCAGCAGCCAAGATGCAGGGGGCTCTAACTATGGCTACACCTTC
15	.	TRBV5-6	TRBJ1-1	.	CASSSTGLRYTEAFF	TGTGCCAGCAGCTCAACGGGACTTCGGTACACTGAAGCTTTCTTT
12	.	TRBV9	TRBJ1-2	.	CASSVAGGGYTF	TGTGCCAGCAGCGTAGCGGGAGGAGGCTACACCTTC
15	.	TRBV19	TRBJ1-2	.	CASSIGGHRNYGYTF	TGTGCCAGTAGTATAGGAGGACATCGGAACTATGGCTACACCTTC
15	TRBD2	TRBV7-9	TRBJ2-7	once	CASILRISGIDEQYF	TGTGCCAGCATTCTAAGGATTAGCGGGATCGACGAGCAGTACTTC
11	.	TRBV7-9	TRBJ2-5	.	CASALQETQYF	TGTGCCAGCGCACTTCAAGAGACCCAGTACTTC
16	.	TRBV7-7	TRBJ2-3	.	CASSYKQGPATDTQYF	TGTGCTAGCAGCTATAAACAGGGACCCGCAACAGATACGCAGTATTTT
14	TRBD1	TRBV13	TRBJ1-1	.	CASSLYRGSTEAFF	TGTGCCAGCAGCTTGTACAGGGGCAGTACTGAAGCTTTCTTT
13	.	TRBV7-3	TRBJ2-5	.	CASSLSGPETQYF	TGTGCCAGCAGCTTAAGTGGGCCAGAGACCCAGTACTTC